This T cell receptor (beta chain) came from a study of response to subunit inactivated influenza vaccine. The ends were cut back, 2 bases at V and 4 bases at J, with 11 bases in the middle. CDR1 is KGHSH, CDR2 LQKENI, per germline. The length of the CDR3 is 14 residues. Study-wide findings and caveats: Authors suggested each seasonal influenza vaccination recruits few new T cells.

Remarks on this clonotype: No antigen is known for it.

TCRdb redid the calling of the RT-PCR reads with MiXCR, one entry per CDR3 protein. The sample contains 530,000 or so distinct CDR3 sequences, about 25% of which appear only once. The sequencing here drew on CD4+ T cells sorted from PBMCs, taken 5 to 6 days after vaccination. The source of this sequence is a man in his fifties who received an inactivated influenza vaccine. This rearrangement joins TRBV18 to TRBJ1-1; unclear D gene. CDR3 in amino acids: CASSPSNSGTEAFF. The DNA for the CDR3 is TGTGCCAGCTCACCATCAAATTCAGGCACTGAAGCTTTCTTT.